This T cell receptor beta chain was documented in a study of CD8+ T cells in alopecia areata. Across the whole study: Severity of treated patients was scored by affected scalp percentage.

Treatment noted: oral pan-JAK inhibitor, 5-10 mg twice daily. Lesional scalp punch biopsies and peripheral blood were collected from alopecia areata patients. The CDR3 has 18 amino acids. The V segment lost 4 bases and the J segment 0 bases; nucleotides outside the gene matches: 14. Germline values: CDR1 MNHEY, CDR2 SMNVEV (reference sequence). Extraction of RNA preceded its reverse transcription into cDNA, which served as the sequencing template. Repertoires were generated with immunoSEQ multiplex PCR, while TCRdb's copy carries only in-frame clones and drops some. The data contain 150,000 to 200,000 clones, 50% to 65% of them singletons.

This clonotype was obtained from a human donor with alopecia areata. V is TRBV27 and J is TRBJ1-2; 7 nucleotides line up with TRBD1. The sample here was CD4+ T cells sorted from blood, taken at week 24, from a patient treated with tofacitinib. CDR3 DNA: TGTGCCAGCAGTTCTCGAAGTAGGACAGGAAAAGCTAACTATGGCTACACCTTC. It codes for CASSSRSRTGKANYGYTF.